This TCR beta chain was sequenced in a study of immune evolution from preneoplasia to lung adenocarcinoma (dated by TCRdb to the early 2020s). Regarding the complete study: HLA loss of heterozygosity was found in around 7% of AIS, roughly 15% of MIA and about a third of ADC lesions, and in no AAH lesions. The study used immune gene expression, TCR sequencing and multiplex immunofluorescence to profile the immune contexture of lung adenocarcinoma precursors and invasive adenocarcinoma. Resected precursor lesions (AAH, AIS, MIA) and invasive adenocarcinomas were each compared against paired morphologically normal lung tissue. The sample size depended on which specimens were available, not on a prior power calculation. The immune data were integrated with whole exome sequencing and methylation data from the same cohort of nodules. The overall cohort comprised 53 patients with pulmonary nodules who underwent surgical resection. TCR sequencing data came from 45 to 65 patients. According to the study, around 99 samples were used for TCR sequencing. POLYSOLVER was used to infer Class I HLA alleles from exome data, while LOHHLA was used to detect allele-specific HLA loss.

Patients underwent resection in Japan or China between about 2014 and 2017. Histologic diagnosis of each case was confirmed independently by two lung cancer pathologists on H&E slides. To enrich premalignant or tumor cells for nucleic acid extraction, macro-dissection was performed after pathologic assessment. DNA was isolated from FFPE tissue using the AllPrep DNA/RNA FFPE Kit. The immunoSEQ hsTCRbeta Kit was used to sequence TCR beta CDR3 regions from DNA. As for how the authors treated the data: TCR sequencing data were analysed with the ImmunoSEQ Analyzer. T cell clonality was defined as 1 minus Pielou's evenness computed on productive rearrangements. The inverse Simpson index, applied to productive templates, was used to measure T cell diversity. T cell density was defined as TCR beta template counts normalized to usable DNA, with usable DNA estimated by amplifying and sequencing housekeeping genes. Two-sided Kruskal-Wallis tests were used to compare TCR metrics between histologic stages. Held by TCRdb, this immuneACCESS table contains in-frame sequences only and omits some clones. Under half of the omission traces to an unresolved V gene where checked; the cause of the rest is unknown. That table gives V, J and clone size, and the DNA gave D and trimming. The sample yields about 4,000 clones; about 82% were counted once. The ten top clones hold 9.5% to 15% of the sample.

Turning to this clone: Its recognized antigen is unknown. No base quality values were provided; no much bigger clone lies one nucleotide off.

Study-level results and caveats: The highest T cell clonality was observed in KRAS-mutant nodules compared with EGFR-mutant or double wild-type lesions. The findings were based on association rather than direct causation, and larger cohorts with long-term follow-up and longitudinal biopsies were deemed needed. Normal lung showed the highest clonality, whereas later-stage lesions appeared to have higher T cell density and diversity but lower clonality. Normal lung had the highest top T cell clone frequencies, and these frequencies appeared to fall progressively from AAH through AIS, MIA and invasive adenocarcinoma. Because all patients came from Japan and China, whether the findings apply to Western populations was uncertain.

The sequence came from a person aged 70 to 85 with lung adenocarcinoma. The sequenced sample consisted of FFPE minimally invasive lung adenocarcinoma tissue. The cell subset or site label, as the study defines it: micro-invasive lung adenocarcinoma (MIA).

CDR3 region: CASSQGRREGYTF. The DNA reads as follows: TGCGCCAGCAGCCAAGGGAGGAGGGAGGGCTACACCTTC. The chain couples TRBV4-1 to TRBJ1-2; the D gene cannot be named for sure. V and J are truncated by 1 base and 8 bases respectively, leaving an intervening sequence of 11 bases. The germline V gene specifies MGHRA as CDR1 and YSYEKL as CDR2. Counted from cysteine to phenylalanine, this CDR3 has 13 amino acids. The only DNA kept is the CDR3, 39 bases in frame from the first base.